This TCR beta chain appears in the sequencing data of a study of post-analysis software for immune sequencing data (dated by TCRdb to the mid-2010s). Looking at the study overall: Recorded disease courses included relapsing-remitting, secondary progressive and progressive-relapsing multiple sclerosis, with some patients lacking subtype annotation. The patient repertoires were set against ten to eleven previously published healthy control repertoires from donors whose ages ranged from roughly 6 to 27 years. A subset of samples was prepared in parallel using single-end sample barcoding, then pooled and co-amplified after Illumina adapter ligation. General study outcomes and caveats: Significantly lower normalized Chao1 diversity was found in multiple sclerosis patients than in controls, suggesting substantial peripheral T-cell clonal expansion. Four or five TRBV segments, including TRBV5-6, TRBV5-1 and TRBV20-1, were significantly more frequent in patients than controls. The control group was slightly older than the multiple sclerosis patient group. When samples were clustered directly using the F measure, samples prepared in the same batch co-clustered strongly, which prompted a batch-effect correction.

The CDR3, from cysteine to phenylalanine, totals 14 residues. Only the CDR3 region is kept as DNA, spanning 42 bases read in frame from base 1. V drops 5 bases and J drops 8 bases, leaving 21 bases in between. Reading the germline V gene (reference sequence) gives CDR1 DFQATT and CDR2 SNEGSKA. Library prep was done by PCR. Sequencing was performed on an Illumina HiSeq 2500. To reduce PCR and sequencing biases, unique molecular identifiers were incorporated into the TCR beta cDNA libraries. Per 1 to 10 million input T cells, roughly 500,000 cDNA molecules were obtained, such that each molecule approximated one T cell. The same protocol used for the earlier healthy control dataset was applied to prepare and sequence the patient libraries. Samples belonging to the same batch were prepared together, multiplexed and sequenced on a shared HiSeq lane. On the authors' methods: MIGEC handled the raw barcoded reads, throwing out single-read molecular identifier groups before consensus assembly and CDR3 extraction. Clonotype tables were post-analysed with VDJtools, normalizing diversity by down-sampling all datasets to the smallest sample size. Repertoire overlap clustering matched CDR3 amino acid but not nucleotide sequences to correct batch-related cross-sample contamination. TCRdb's own reprocessing of the public reads used fastp at Q25 and MiXCR and kept productive beta chains. A single entry per CDR3 protein holds the most common genes and DNA from its merged rows. The V and J calls were determined by TCRdb, not by the authors. The sample includes 750,000 to 950,000 distinct CDR3 sequences, with 46% observed a single time. The ten largest clones take up roughly 5% of the sample.

Worth noting for this clonotype: Its antigen target is currently unknown. Base quality data are lacking; no much larger clone is found one base away.

To demonstrate the VDJtools post-analysis software, the study profiled TCR beta repertoires from the peripheral blood of about 13 young patients with multiple sclerosis. The multiple sclerosis patients were children and adolescents between roughly 6 and 16 years of age. The sequence came from a girl between 5 and 17 years old with multiple sclerosis. Sequenced input: blood. The V and J segments used are TRBV20-1 and TRBJ1-2; tentative D gene TRBD1, with 5 bases matching. Here the CDR3 is given as CSARAWGSGGGYTF. DNA sequence: TGCAGTGCTCGTGCTTGGGGGAGCGGTGGAGGCTACACCTTC.